The clone carrying this TCR beta chain occurred a few times. Antigen: not known. A second about 7 to 12 cycle PCR used barcoded and J-beta primers. All cDNA molecules were each tagged by a template-switch adaptor with 12 random nucleotides. TCRdb analysed the 5' RACE reads with MiXCR anew, one entry per CDR3 protein. Of under 1,000,000 distinct CDR3 sequences in the sample, about half were seen once. The CDR3 covers 14 residues. Trimming pared 5 bases from V and 0 bases from J, leaving 10 bases between. CDR1 and CDR2 (germline): SGHTA, FQGNSA. Extracted total RNA amounted to at least 6 micrograms for each sample. The data originate from a study of blood T cells in healthy people across ages. Overall study findings and caveats: Age brought a roughly linear fall in TCR beta diversity measured per million T cells.

This TCR came from an elderly man in good health. Input material: blood. The rearrangement joins TRBV7-2 to TRBJ1-1; no firm D call. CDR3: CASSPSSVNTEAFF. CDR3 sequence (DNA): TGTGCCAGCAGCCCCAGTTCGGTGAACACTGAAGCTTTCTTT.